This record covers a single T cell receptor beta chain. Generated by immunoSEQ multiplex PCR, the TCRdb table keeps only in-frame clones and is missing some. This table holds fewer than 85,000 clones, 80% to 95% found once. This CDR3 is 14 amino acids long. The germline CDR1 and CDR2 sequences are MNHEY and SVGAGI. V lost 2 bases and J 6 bases, leaving 11 bases between the germline ends. The data belong to a study of control samples from healthy donors and cancer patients. The source is a woman aged 60-70 years in good health. What was sequenced was blood. The J gene is TRBJ1-5, the V gene TRBV6-5, with D possibly matching TRBD1 (6 bases). The CDR3 DNA is TGTGCCAGCAGTTACCTTGGGGGCGGTCAGCCCCAGCATTTT. It specifies CASSYLGGGQPQHF.